The T cell receptor (beta chain) under discussion was sequenced for a study of blood T cell repertoires in COVID-19. Study details: T cells, B-cell-depleted T cells, or PBMCs provided the cDNA or gDNA that served as material.

There are a few counts of this clone. What the recovered Cohort 3 donors had was two negative PCRs, clearance, or symptom resolution. CDR1 and CDR2 (germline): MNHEY, SVGEGT. CDR3 length: 19 amino acids. V lost 2 bases to trimming and J lost 2 bases; unmatched junction nucleotides: 13. Only in-frame clones appear in the TCRdb table, and some are missing; sequencing was by immunoSEQ multiplex PCR. The top ten clones hold around 4.8% of a sample with 250,000 to 400,000 clones, approximately 88% of them seen once. The rearrangement joins TRBV6-2 or TRBV6-3 to TRBJ2-1; 9 positions agree with TRBD2. Material for sequencing was PBMCs or T cells enriched from blood (not recorded which). The clonotype was recovered from a man aged 55-75 years who had recovered from COVID-19. The CDR3, as DNA: TGTGCCAGCAGTTACGAGGCCCTTAATAGCGGGAGTCCCTACAATGAGCAGTTCTTC. Amino acids: CASSYEALNSGSPYNEQFF.